What follows are 23 T cell receptor beta chains derived from one specimen sequenced in a study of shared clonotypes between healthy human individuals. Libraries were prepared by immunoSEQ multiplex PCR; TCRdb keeps only in-frame clonotypes and omits some of them. The data contain 2 million or so clones, 95% of them singletons. Sequenced sample: naive CD4+ T cells sorted from blood. Subset noted: CD45RA+ positively selected. The receptors come from a man aged 18 to 29 in good health.

This chain connects TRBV29-1 to TRBJ2-3; 10 bases are shared with TRBD1. CDR3 length: 13 residues. Germline V gene data show CDR1 as SQVTM and CDR2 as ANQGSEA. With V trimmed by 7 bases and J by 1 base, 2 bases remained unmatched. DNA of the CDR3: TGCAGCGGACAGGGGGCCGGCACAGATACGCAGTATTTT. Amino acid sequence: CSGQGAGTDTQYF.

V is TRBV6-1 and J is TRBJ2-1; D uncertain. V lost 7 bases and J lost 1, with 5 bases in between. CDR1 and CDR2 (germline): MNHNS, SASEGT. This CDR3 is 12 amino acids long. CDR3 DNA: TGTGCCAGCACTGCATCCTACAATGAGCAGTTCTTC. It codes for CASTASYNEQFF.

This chain uses TRBV5-1 with TRBJ2-7, with 9 bases lining up with TRBD1. V shed 2 bases, J shed 3 bases, and the junction held 3 bases outside the gene matches. Germline values: CDR1 SGHRS, CDR2 YFSETQ. The length of the CDR3 is 14 residues. The CDR3: CASSFGTGNYEQYF. In DNA form, the CDR3 reads TGCGCCAGCAGCTTCGGGACAGGGAACTACGAGCAGTACTTC.

As to this clone: This clone may be a read error of a much larger clone one base away. At the DNA level, this CDR3 is encoded by other sequences in the same sample as well. The V call is TRBV2, the J call TRBJ1-5, with a possible D match to TRBD1 (5 bases). This CDR3 is 14 amino acids long. Trimming cost V 3 bases and J 7 bases, with 13 bases left between them. Germline values: CDR1 SNHLY, CDR2 FYNNEI. This CDR3 is CASSDSGPRQPQHF. CDR3 nucleotides: TGTGCCAGCAGTGATTCAGGGCCTCGCCAGCCCCAGCATTTT.

The genes are TRBV28 and TRBJ2-7; tentative D call: TRBD1 (5 bases). V was shortened by 8 bases and J by 3 bases, with 17 bases between the two germline ends. This CDR3 has 14 amino acids. CDR1 and CDR2 from the germline V gene are MDHEN and SYDVKM. As DNA, the CDR3 is TGTGCCAGCGTAAGGTCAGGGAATTACTACGAGCAGTACTTC. Residues: CASVRSGNYYEQYF.

The CDR3, as DNA: TGTGCCTGGAGGGAGAACGAATCGACAGGGAGTAATGGCTACACCTTC. It translates to CAWRENESTGSNGYTF. The V gene is TRBV30, the J gene TRBJ1-2, with 7 bases aligning to TRBD1. CDR3 size: 16 residues. After removal of 3 bases from V and 6 bases from J, the junction contained 16 bases not matched to a gene. CDR1 and CDR2 (germline): GTSNPN, SVGIG (reference sequence). Together with reference TRBV30 and TRBJ1-2, the CDR3 gives the full variable domain: SQTIHQWPATLVQPVGSPLSLECTVEGTSNPNLYWYRQAAGRGLQLLFYSVGIGQISSEVPQNLSASRPQDRQFILSSKKLLLSDSGFYLCAWRENESTGSNGYTFGSGTRLTVV.

The V and J genes are TRBV7-2 and TRBJ2-2; D not resolved. Trimming cost V 5 bases and J 2 bases, with 15 bases left between them. Germline values: CDR1 SGHTA, CDR2 FQGNSA. This CDR3 contains 16 residues. CDR3 sequence: CASSLDAAVNTGELFF. The CDR3 nucleotides are TGTGCCAGCAGCCTCGATGCGGCTGTTAACACCGGGGAGCTGTTTTTT.

The chain is built from TRBV5-4 and TRBJ2-1; 8 bases are a match to TRBD1. Germline-derived CDR1 and CDR2 are SGHNT and YYREEE (reference sequence). Germline trimming cut 4 bases from V and 0 bases from J; bases unmatched to any gene: 3. CDR3 length: 15 residues. In DNA form, the CDR3 reads TGTGCCAGCAGCCTGGGACAGGCCTCCTACAATGAGCAGTTCTTC. Amino acid sequence: CASSLGQASYNEQFF. The full variable domain, rest sourced from reference TRBV5-4 and TRBJ2-1, is ETGVTQSPTHLIKTRGQQVTLRCSSQSGHNTVSWYQQALGQGPQFIFQYYREEENGRGNFPPRFSGLQFPNYSSELNVNALELDDSALYLCASSLGQASYNEQFFGPGTRLTVL.

V and J are TRBV7-9 and TRBJ2-3; TRBD2 aligns across 10 bases. Losses at the gene ends were 8 bases for V and 4 bases for J; bases not matched to a gene: 9. The CDR3 runs 15 residues. Germline values: CDR1 SEHNR, CDR2 FQNEAQ (reference sequence). CDR3 in DNA: TGTGCCAGCGGCAAAACTAGCGGGGACGCAGATACGCAGTATTTT. It yields the protein CASGKTSGDADTQYF.

Remarks on this clone: The sample holds other DNA sequences that translate to the same CDR3. The chain is built from TRBV6-5 and TRBJ2-2, with D perhaps TRBD1 (6 bases). V was clipped by 7 bases and J by 0 bases, with 9 bases between them. Germline V gene data show CDR1 as MNHEY and CDR2 as SVGAGI. This CDR3 region has 14 residues. CDR3 DNA sequence: TGTGCCAGCAAAGGGACAACGAACACCGGGGAGCTGTTTTTT. Protein product: CASKGTTNTGELFF.

The genes are TRBV5-4 and TRBJ2-7; D is perhaps TRBD1 (6 bases). CDR3 length: 14 residues. Germline CDR1 and CDR2: SGHNT and YYREEE (reference sequence). Trimming removed 3 bases at V and 9 bases at J, with 19 bases between. CDR3: CASSYTGTESSQYF. The CDR3 coding sequence is TGTGCCAGCAGCTACACAGGGACCGAATCTTCGCAGTACTTC.

The chain is built from TRBV7-9 and TRBJ1-5; D unresolved. The V gene's germline CDR1 is SEHNR and CDR2 FQNEAQ (reference sequence). V was trimmed by 2 bases and J by 4 bases, leaving 9 bases between them. The CDR3 runs to 14 residues. The CDR3 loop reads CASSLIGDNQPQHF. The CDR3 DNA sequence: TGTGCCAGCAGCTTAATCGGGGATAATCAGCCCCAGCATTTT.

CDR3 sequence reads: CASSRQGIGQPQHF. For the CDR3, the DNA is TGTGCCAGCAGCCGACAGGGGATCGGGCAGCCCCAGCATTTT. This sequence joins TRBV7-2 and TRBJ1-5; TRBD1 matches at 8 bases. Trimming took 5 bases from V and 7 from J; bases not matched to a gene: 7. CDR3 length: 14 residues. Looked up from germline, CDR1 is SGHTA and CDR2 is FQGNSA.

This rearrangement joins TRBV30 to TRBJ1-3; D is unresolved. Germline V lookup: CDR1 GTSNPN, CDR2 SVGIG (reference sequence). This CDR3 has 13 residues. V was pared by 5 bases and J by 0 bases, with 8 bases between. Written as DNA, the CDR3 is TGTGCCTGGTCTTATTTCTCTGGAAACACCATATATTTT. It specifies CAWSYFSGNTIYF.

V gene TRBV6-6 combines with J gene TRBJ1-1, with a tentative D call TRBD1 (5 bases). The V gene lost 7 bases and the J gene lost 8 bases, with 11 bases spanning the gap. Germline V gene lookup returns CDR1 MNHNY and CDR2 SVGAGI (reference sequence). The CDR3 has 11 residues. The CDR3 DNA is TGTGCCAGCACCAGACGGGGGGAAGCTTTCTTT. The encoded protein is CASTRRGEAFF.

J is TRBJ2-4 and V is TRBV7-2; the match to TRBD2 covers 7 bases. The CDR3 runs to 15 residues. Per the germline V gene, CDR1 is SGHTA and CDR2 is FQGNSA. V lost 8 bases and J lost 9; bases outside the gene matches: 16. The chain's CDR3 is CASGRASGVVSIQYF. The DNA for the CDR3 is TGTGCCAGCGGCAGGGCCAGCGGGGTGGTCAGCATTCAGTACTTC. The full variable domain, in which reference TRBV7-2 and TRBJ2-4 provide the parts outside the CDR3, is GAGVSQSPSNKVTEKGKDVELRCDPISGHTALYWYRQSLGQGLEFLIYFQGNSAPDKSGLPSDRFSAERTGGSVSTLTIQRTQQEDSAVYLCASGRASGVVSIQYFGAGTRLSVL.

V and J are TRBV30 and TRBJ2-1; TRBD2 matches at 9 bases. This CDR3 is 13 amino acids long. V trimming: 4 bases; J trimming: 9 bases; junction bases outside the gene matches: 7. Germline V gene lookup returns CDR1 GTSNPN and CDR2 SVGIG (reference sequence). The CDR3 protein is CAWTSGVAGEQFF. CDR3 bases: TGTGCCTGGACTAGCGGGGTCGCCGGTGAGCAGTTCTTC.

Concerning this clone itself: Other DNA sequences of this sample code for an identical CDR3. The V gene is TRBV10-1, the J gene TRBJ2-3; 11 bases match TRBD2. This CDR3 region has 15 residues. CDR1 and CDR2 from the germline V gene are WNHNN and SYGVQD (reference sequence). Germline trimming cut 4 bases from V and 0 bases from J; bases unmatched to any gene: 0. Here the CDR3 DNA reads TGCGCCAGCAGTGGGACTAGCGGGAGCACAGATACGCAGTATTTT. This sequence encodes CASSGTSGSTDTQYF.

The chain employs TRBV2 and TRBJ1-3; D is ambiguous. Germline V gene data show CDR1 as SNHLY and CDR2 as FYNNEI. Trimming took off 8 bases at V and 0 bases at J, with 14 bases between the two ends. The CDR3 is 15 residues long. DNA of the CDR3: TGTGCCAGCGGGGATTACGCCAGCTCTGGAAACACCATATATTTT. Translating it yields CASGDYASSGNTIYF.

As concerns this clone: This specimen includes other DNA sequences encoding the same CDR3. This chain uses TRBV6-5 with TRBJ2-3; the D is unclear. CDR3 length: 12 amino acids. Trimming removed 5 bases from V and 0 bases from J, with 3 bases in between. The germline gives CDR1 MNHEY, CDR2 SVGAGI. The CDR3 nucleotides are TGTGCCAGCAGTCAAAGCACAGATACGCAGTATTTT. Amino acid sequence: CASSQSTDTQYF.

This clone was counted once. The chain couples TRBV30 to TRBJ1-1; the D is unclear. The CDR3 sequence is 12 residues long. Germline CDR1 reads GTSNPN; CDR2 reads SVGIG (reference sequence). The V end lost 1 base, the J end lost 9 bases, and 12 bases lay between the germline ends. The CDR3: CAWSARSRKAFF. Here the CDR3 DNA reads TGTGCCTGGAGTGCCCGATCGAGGAAAGCTTTCTTT.

The chain carries TRBV18 and TRBJ2-7, with D perhaps assigned TRBD1 or TRBD2 (6 bases each). Trimming shortened V by 4 bases and J by 3 bases, and 13 bases separated the two germline ends. Germline V gene data show CDR1 as KGHSH and CDR2 as LQKENI. CDR3 length: 14 residues. The CDR3 DNA is TGTGCCAGCTCACAGGGAGGAGGGGGCTACGAGCAGTACTTC. It translates to CASSQGGGGYEQYF.

CDR3 protein: CASANSGPYEQYF. The DNA for the CDR3 is TGTGCCAGCGCAAATAGCGGTCCCTACGAGCAGTACTTC. J is TRBJ2-7 and V is TRBV6-5, with a tentative D call TRBD2 (6 bases). The CDR3 totals 13 residues. V lost 8 bases to trimming and J lost 2 bases, with 13 bases between them. CDR1 and CDR2 (germline): MNHEY, SVGAGI.